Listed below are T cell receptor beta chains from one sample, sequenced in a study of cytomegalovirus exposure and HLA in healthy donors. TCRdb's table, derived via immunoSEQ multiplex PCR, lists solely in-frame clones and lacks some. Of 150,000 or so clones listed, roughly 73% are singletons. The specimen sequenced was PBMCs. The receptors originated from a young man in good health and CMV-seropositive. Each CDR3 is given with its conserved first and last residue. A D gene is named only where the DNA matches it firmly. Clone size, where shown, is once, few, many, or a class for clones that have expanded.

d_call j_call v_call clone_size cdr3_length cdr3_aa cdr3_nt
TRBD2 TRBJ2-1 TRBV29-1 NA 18 CSVDRGTSGRPRYNEQFF TGCAGCGTTGATAGAGGGACTAGCGGACGCCCCCGATACAATGAGCAGTTCTTC
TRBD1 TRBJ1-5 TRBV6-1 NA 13 CASRTGSNQPQHF TGTGCCAGCAGGACAGGGAGCAATCAGCCCCAGCATTTT
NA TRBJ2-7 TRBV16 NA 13 CASSQFTNYEQYF TGTGCCAGCAGCCAATTTACAAACTACGAGCAGTACTTC
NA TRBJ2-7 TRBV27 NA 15 CASSKGLPSSYEQYF TGTGCCAGCAGCAAAGGACTACCCAGCTCCTACGAGCAGTACTTC
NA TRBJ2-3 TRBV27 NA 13 CASSLNRGDTQYF TGTGCCAGCAGTTTAAATAGGGGGGATACGCAGTATTTT
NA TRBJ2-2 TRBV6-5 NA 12 CASRKSGGELFF TGTGCCAGCAGAAAGTCGGGGGGGGAGCTGTTTTTT
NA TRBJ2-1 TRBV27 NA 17 CASSLLPRDRSYNEQFF TGTGCCAGCAGTTTACTCCCGCGGGACAGAAGCTACAATGAGCAGTTCTTC
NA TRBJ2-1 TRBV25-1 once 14 CASKRESSYNEQFF TGTGCCAGCAAGAGAGAGAGCTCCTACAATGAGCAGTTCTTC
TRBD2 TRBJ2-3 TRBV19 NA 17 CASSVQTGTSIADTQYF TGTGCCAGTAGTGTTCAAACCGGGACTAGTATCGCAGATACGCAGTATTTT
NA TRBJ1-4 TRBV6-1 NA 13 CASSKGSNEKLFF TGTGCCAGCTCCAAGGGGTCTAATGAAAAACTGTTTTTT
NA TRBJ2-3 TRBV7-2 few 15 CASELGKTTPDTQYF TGTGCCAGTGAACTAGGGAAAACCACCCCAGATACGCAGTATTTT
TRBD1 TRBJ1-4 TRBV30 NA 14 CAWSLTGGSEKLFF TGTGCCTGGAGTCTGACAGGGGGGAGTGAAAAACTGTTTTTT
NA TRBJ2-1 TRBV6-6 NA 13 CASSWDSVNEQFF TGTGCCAGCAGCTGGGACTCCGTAAATGAGCAGTTCTTC
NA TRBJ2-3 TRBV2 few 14 CASSVAQRTDTQYF TGTGCCAGCAGTGTTGCACAGCGCACAGATACGCAGTATTTT
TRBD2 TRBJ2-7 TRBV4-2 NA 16 CASSPTTSGFAYEQYF TGTGCCAGCAGCCCCACTACTAGCGGGTTTGCCTACGAGCAGTACTTC
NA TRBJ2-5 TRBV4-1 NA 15 CASSQQQGKEETQYF TGCGCCAGCAGTCAGCAACAGGGTAAGGAAGAGACCCAGTACTTC
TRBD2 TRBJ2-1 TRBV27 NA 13 CASSPGGANEQFF TGTGCCAGCAGTCCCGGGGGGGCCAATGAGCAGTTCTTC
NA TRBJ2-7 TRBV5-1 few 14 CASSLTPRADEQYF TGCGCCAGCAGCTTGACCCCCAGGGCGGACGAGCAGTACTTC
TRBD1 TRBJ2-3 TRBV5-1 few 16 CASSLPGQGGTDTQYF TGCGCCAGCAGCCTACCGGGACAGGGAGGCACAGATACGCAGTATTTT
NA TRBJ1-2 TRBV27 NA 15 CASRDRGGVGYGYTF TGTGCCAGCAGAGACCGGGGGGGCGTTGGCTATGGCTACACCTTC
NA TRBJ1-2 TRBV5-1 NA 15 CASSLRRDSFYGYTF TGCGCCAGCAGCTTGAGAAGGGACTCCTTCTATGGCTACACCTTC
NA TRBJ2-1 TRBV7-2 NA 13 CASSLKPGSKQFF TGTGCCAGCAGCTTAAAACCGGGTTCTAAGCAGTTCTTC
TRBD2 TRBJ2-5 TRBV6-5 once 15 CASSPFGSGSKTQYF TGTGCCAGCAGCCCCTTTGGTAGCGGGAGTAAGACCCAGTACTTC
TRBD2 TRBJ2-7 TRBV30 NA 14 CAWSGSGRTYEQYF TGTGCCTGGAGTGGTAGCGGGAGAACCTACGAGCAGTACTTC
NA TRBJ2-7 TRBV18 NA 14 CASSPPGPIYEQYF TGTGCCAGCTCACCACCGGGGCCGATATACGAGCAGTACTTC
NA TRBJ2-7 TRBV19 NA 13 CASRTRDSYEQYF TGTGCCAGTAGGACGCGGGACAGCTACGAGCAGTACTTC
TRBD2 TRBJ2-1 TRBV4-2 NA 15 CASSQLAGGSDEQFF TGTGCCAGCAGCCAACTAGCGGGAGGGTCGGATGAGCAGTTCTTC
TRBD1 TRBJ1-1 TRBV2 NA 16 CASSERGTGADTEAFF TGTGCCAGCAGTGAGCGGGGGACAGGGGCGGACACTGAAGCTTTCTTT
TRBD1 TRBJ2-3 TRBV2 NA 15 CASSQTGYGTDTQYF TGTGCCAGCAGTCAGACAGGGTATGGCACAGATACGCAGTATTTT
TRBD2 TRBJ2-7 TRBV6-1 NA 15 CASSDGLAGAYEQYF TGTGCCAGCAGTGATGGACTAGCGGGAGCCTACGAGCAGTACTTC
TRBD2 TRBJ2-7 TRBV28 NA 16 CASGTISPTTVYEQYF TGTGCCAGCGGGACTATATCTCCTACGACGGTCTACGAGCAGTACTTC
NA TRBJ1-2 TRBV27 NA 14 CASSFAPTGHGYTF TGTGCCAGCAGTTTCGCTCCCACAGGGCATGGCTACACCTTC
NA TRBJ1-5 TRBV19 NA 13 CASRGGIGQPQHF TGTGCCAGCAGGGGAGGGATAGGTCAGCCCCAGCATTTT
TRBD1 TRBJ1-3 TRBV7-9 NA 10 CAQGGNTIYF TGTGCACAGGGGGGGAACACCATATATTTT
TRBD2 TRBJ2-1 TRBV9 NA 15 CASSVSTSGNNEQFF TGTGCCAGCAGCGTATCGACTAGCGGGAACAATGAGCAGTTCTTC
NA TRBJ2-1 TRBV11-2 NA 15 CASTRGDFYYNEQFF TGTGCCAGCACCCGTGGGGACTTTTACTACAATGAGCAGTTCTTC
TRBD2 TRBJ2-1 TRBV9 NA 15 CASSGTRVPPHEQFF TGTGCCAGCAGCGGGACTAGAGTGCCCCCCCATGAGCAGTTCTTC
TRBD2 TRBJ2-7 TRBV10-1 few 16 CAITPLDGRAWYEQYF TGCGCCATCACACCCCTTGACGGGAGGGCCTGGTACGAGCAGTACTTC
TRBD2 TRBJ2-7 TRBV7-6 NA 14 CASSQTGTSNEQYF TGTGCCAGCAGTCAGACTGGGACTAGCAACGAGCAGTACTTC
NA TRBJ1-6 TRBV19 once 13 CASSIDGGSPLHF TGTGCCAGTAGTATAGATGGCGGTTCACCCCTCCACTTT
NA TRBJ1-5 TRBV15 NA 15 CATSVIDSLDQPQHF TGTGCCACCAGCGTAATCGACAGTCTAGATCAGCCCCAGCATTTT
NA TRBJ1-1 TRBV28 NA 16 CASTPVGGGGITEAFF TGTGCCAGCACCCCGGTTGGGGGTGGGGGGATTACTGAAGCTTTCTTT
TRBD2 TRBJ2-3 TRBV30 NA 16 CAWTTISGLSTDTQYF TGTGCCTGGACTACCATTAGCGGGCTAAGCACAGATACGCAGTATTTT
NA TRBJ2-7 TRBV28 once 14 CASSSPGFLIEQYF TGTGCCAGCAGTTCCCCGGGGTTCTTGATCGAGCAGTACTTC
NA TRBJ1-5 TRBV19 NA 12 CASSRGNQPQHF TGTGCCAGTAGTCGGGGAAATCAGCCCCAGCATTTT
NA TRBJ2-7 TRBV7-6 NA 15 CASSLGPARAGEQYF TGTGCCAGCAGCCTCGGGCCGGCGCGGGCTGGAGAGCAGTACTTC
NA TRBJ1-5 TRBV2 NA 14 CASRGRGGGQPQHF TGTGCCAGCAGAGGAAGGGGGGGAGGACAGCCCCAGCATTTT
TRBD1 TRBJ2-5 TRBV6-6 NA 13 CASDRDSQETQYF TGTGCCAGCGACCGGGACAGCCAAGAGACCCAGTACTTC
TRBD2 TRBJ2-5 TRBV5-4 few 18 CASSSGLAGLILQETQYF TGTGCCAGCAGCTCCGGGTTAGCGGGACTAATCCTTCAAGAGACCCAGTACTTC
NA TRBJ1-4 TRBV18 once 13 CASSPLANEKLFF TGTGCCAGCTCACCCCTAGCTAATGAAAAACTGTTTTTT
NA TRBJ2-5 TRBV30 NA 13 CAWSLLIQETQYF TGTGCCTGGAGTCTACTGATCCAAGAGACCCAGTACTTC